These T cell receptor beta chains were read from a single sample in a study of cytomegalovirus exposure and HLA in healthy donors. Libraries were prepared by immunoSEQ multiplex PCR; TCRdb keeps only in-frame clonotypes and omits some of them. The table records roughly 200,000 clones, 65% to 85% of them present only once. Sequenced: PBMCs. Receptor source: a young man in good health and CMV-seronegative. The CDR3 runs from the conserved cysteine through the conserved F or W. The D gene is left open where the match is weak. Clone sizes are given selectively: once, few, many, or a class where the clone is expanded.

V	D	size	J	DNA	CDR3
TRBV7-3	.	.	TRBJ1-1	TGTGCCAGCAGTACAGGGCTGAACACTGAAGCTTTCTTT	CASSTGLNTEAFF
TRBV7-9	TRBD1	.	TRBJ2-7	TGTGCCAGCAGCTTAGTCCAACAGGGGGCCTACGAGCAGTACTTC	CASSLVQQGAYEQYF
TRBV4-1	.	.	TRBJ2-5	TGCGCCAGCAGCCAAGGCAGTCAAGAGACCCAGTACTTC	CASSQGSQETQYF
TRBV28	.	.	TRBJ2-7	TGTGCCGGAAAAAAGAGGAGCTCCTACGAGCAGTACTTC	CAGKKRSSYEQYF
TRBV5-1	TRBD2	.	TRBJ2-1	TGCGCCAGCAGCTTTGTAGCGGGGGGGCCGATCGCTGAGCAGTTCTTC	CASSFVAGGPIAEQFF
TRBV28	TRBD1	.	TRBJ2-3	TGTGCCAGCAGTTTAGCGATCGACAGGGAACCCACAGATACGCAGTATTTT	CASSLAIDREPTDTQYF
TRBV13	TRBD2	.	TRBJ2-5	TGTGCCAGCAGCTCATTTCACGAGGGGACTAGCGGGGGCGAGACCCAGTACTTC	CASSSFHEGTSGGETQYF
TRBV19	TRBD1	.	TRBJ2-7	TGTGCCAGTAGTGTACAGGGGGCTTCTTCCCCCGGCTACGAGCAGTACTTC	CASSVQGASSPGYEQYF
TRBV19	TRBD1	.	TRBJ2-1	TGTGCCACCAGGACAGGGGGCTTTTACAATGAGCAGTTCTTC	CATRTGGFYNEQFF
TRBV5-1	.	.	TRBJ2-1	TGCGCCAGCAGCTTGGGGCAGTTATACAATGAGCAGTTCTTC	CASSLGQLYNEQFF
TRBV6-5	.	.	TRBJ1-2	TGTGCCAGCAGTCCCCCCCGGAGCTATGGCTACACCTTC	CASSPPRSYGYTF
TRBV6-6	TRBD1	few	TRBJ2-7	TGTGCCAGCAGTTACGTAGCAGGACAGGGGGCATCCGAGCAGTACTTC	CASSYVAGQGASEQYF
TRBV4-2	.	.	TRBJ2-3	TGTGCCAGCAGCCAAGACAAGGGGGGGCCGTATACGCAGTATTTT	CASSQDKGGPYTQYF
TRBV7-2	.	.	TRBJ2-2	TGTGCCAGCCGGGGGTCGCTTCGTTTGGCGAACACCGGGGAGCTGTTTTTT	CASRGSLRLANTGELFF
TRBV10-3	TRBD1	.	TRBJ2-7	TGTGCCACCTCGTTGGACAGGGCACATTGCGGGCAGTACTTC	CATSLDRAHCGQYF
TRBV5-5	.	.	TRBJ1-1	TGTGCCAGCAGCTTGGTGGGCGTGGGGAGGATGAACACTGAAGCTTTCTTT	CASSLVGVGRMNTEAFF
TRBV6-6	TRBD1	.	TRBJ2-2	TGTGCCAGCAGTTATTCGGCAGGGGGAAAGACCGGGGAGCTGTTTTTT	CASSYSAGGKTGELFF
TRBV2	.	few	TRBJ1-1	TGTGCCAGCAGGGCCCCGGGGAGCACTGAAGCTTTCTTT	CASRAPGSTEAFF
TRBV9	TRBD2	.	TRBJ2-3	TGTGCCAGCAGCGCGACTAGCAGTAGCACAGATACGCAGTATTTT	CASSATSSSTDTQYF
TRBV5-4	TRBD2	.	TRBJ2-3	TGTGCCAGCAGCTTGGATTTCGGACTAGCGGGGGGAACAGATCCGCAGTATTTT	CASSLDFGLAGGTDPQYF
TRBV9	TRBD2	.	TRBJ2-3	TGTGCCAGCAGCGTATTGGCTAGCGGCCCAGATACGCAGTATTTT	CASSVLASGPDTQYF
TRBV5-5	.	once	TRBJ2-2	TGTGCCAGCAGCTTGGATGTTAGCGTGACCGGGGAGCTGTTTTTT	CASSLDVSVTGELFF
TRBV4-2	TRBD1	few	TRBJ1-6	TGTGCCAGCAGCCAAGCGGGACAGCCTAATTCACCCCTCCACTTT	CASSQAGQPNSPLHF
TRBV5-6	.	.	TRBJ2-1	TGTGCCAGCAGCGTCCCCGGGGAAAGCTCCTACAATGAGCAGTTCTTC	CASSVPGESSYNEQFF
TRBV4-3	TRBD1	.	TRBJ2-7	TGCGCCAGCAGCCAGGCCTGGACAGGGACCAACGAGCAGTACTTC	CASSQAWTGTNEQYF
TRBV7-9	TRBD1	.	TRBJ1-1	TGTGCCAGCAGCTTAGGGGACTACAGGGGGCGCGTGATGAACACTGAAGCTTTCTTT	CASSLGDYRGRVMNTEAFF
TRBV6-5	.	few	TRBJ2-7	TGTGCCAGCAGTTCCCCGACTAAGCAGTACTTC	CASSSPTKQYF
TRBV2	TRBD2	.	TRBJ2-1	TGTGCCAGCCTCGGCCGGGGGGGGCTTGGCAATGAGCAGTTCTTC	CASLGRGGLGNEQFF
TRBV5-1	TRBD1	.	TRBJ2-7	TGCGCCAGCAGCCCAAGGGGGCCTTCCTACGAGCAGTACTTC	CASSPRGPSYEQYF
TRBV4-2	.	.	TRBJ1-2	TGTGCCAGCAGACCCACAGGGCAGGGCTATGGCTACACCTTC	CASRPTGQGYGYTF
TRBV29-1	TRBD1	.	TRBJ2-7	TGCAGCGTTCGAAGGGACAGGGCGACCTACGAGCAGTACTTC	CSVRRDRATYEQYF
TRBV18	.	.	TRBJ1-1	TGTGCCAGCTCACCACCTCCAGGTCTGAACACTGAAGCTTTCTTT	CASSPPPGLNTEAFF
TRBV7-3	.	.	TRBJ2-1	TGTGCCAGCAGCTCCTCATCTGGAGGGCGACCCTACAATGAGCAGTTCTTC	CASSSSSGGRPYNEQFF
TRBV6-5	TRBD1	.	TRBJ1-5	TGTGCCAGCAGTAAAGGGACAGGAGGAAATCAGCCCCAGCATTTT	CASSKGTGGNQPQHF
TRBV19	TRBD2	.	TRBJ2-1	TGTGCCAGTAGTAGCGGGGGGGCCGGCATGGAGGAGCAGTTCTTC	CASSSGGAGMEEQFF
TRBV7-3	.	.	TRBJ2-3	TGTGCCAGCAGCTCCGATACCGGCCAAGAGCGACGGCGTCGGAGTACGCAGTATTTT	CASSSDTGQERRRRSTQYF
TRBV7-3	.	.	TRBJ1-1	TGTGCCAGCAGCCAGGGCCTAGGGGACACTGAAGCTTTCTTT	CASSQGLGDTEAFF
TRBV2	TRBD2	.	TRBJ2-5	TGTGCCAGCAGTGAAGAAGCGGGGGGGCTCGGGACCCAGTACTTC	CASSEEAGGLGTQYF
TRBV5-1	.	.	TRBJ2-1	TGCGCCAGCAGGAGGGAGACCCGATACAATGAGCAGTTCTTC	CASRRETRYNEQFF
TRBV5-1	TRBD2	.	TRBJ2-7	TGCGCCAGCAGTATAGCGGGGACTACCTACGAGCAGTACTTC	CASSIAGTTYEQYF
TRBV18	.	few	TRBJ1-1	TGTGCCAGCTCACCTCAAGTAGGGGGTAACACTGAAGCTTTCTTT	CASSPQVGGNTEAFF
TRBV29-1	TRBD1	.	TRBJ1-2	TGCAGCGTTGAAGATCCTGACAGGGCCGAATATGGCTACACCTTC	CSVEDPDRAEYGYTF
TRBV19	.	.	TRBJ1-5	TGTGCCAGTAGTGAGAGGGATCAGCCCCAGCATTTT	CASSERDQPQHF
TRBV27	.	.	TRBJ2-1	TGTGCCAGCAGCTCAGGGGCTTACAATGAGCAGTTCTTC	CASSSGAYNEQFF
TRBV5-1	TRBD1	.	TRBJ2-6	TGCGCCAGCAGCAGAACAGGGGGAACGTCTGGGGCCAGCGTCCTGACTTTC	CASSRTGGTSGASVLTF
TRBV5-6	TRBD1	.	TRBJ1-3	TGTGCCAGCAGCTTTGGACAGGGGGGAGGAAACACCATATATTTT	CASSFGQGGGNTIYF
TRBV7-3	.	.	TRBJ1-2	TGTGCCAGCAGCTTAGTTGGTGGCCAGGGGAGCTATGGCTACACCTTC	CASSLVGGQGSYGYTF
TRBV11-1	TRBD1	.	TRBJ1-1	TGTGCCAGCAGCTTATGGGGACAGGGAACTGAAGCTTTCTTT	CASSLWGQGTEAFF
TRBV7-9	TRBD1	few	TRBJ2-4	TGTGCCAGCAGCTTTTACGGACAGGGGCTGGAAAACATTCAGTACTTC	CASSFYGQGLENIQYF
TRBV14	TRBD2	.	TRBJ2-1	TGTGCCAGCAGCCAATTAGCGGGGGGGCTTTACAATGAGCAGTTCTTC	CASSQLAGGLYNEQFF